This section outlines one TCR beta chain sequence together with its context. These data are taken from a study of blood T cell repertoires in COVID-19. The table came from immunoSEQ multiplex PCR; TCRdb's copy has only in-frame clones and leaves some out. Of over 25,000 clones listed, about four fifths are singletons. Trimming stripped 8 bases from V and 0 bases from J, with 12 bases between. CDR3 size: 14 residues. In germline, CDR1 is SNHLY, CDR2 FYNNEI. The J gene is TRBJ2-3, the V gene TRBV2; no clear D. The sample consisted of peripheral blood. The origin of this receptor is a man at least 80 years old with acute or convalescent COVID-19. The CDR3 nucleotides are TGTGCCAGCGGTCGAAGCTCTAGCACAGATACGCAGTATTTT. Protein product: CASGRSSSTDTQYF.